These T cell receptor beta chains were read from a single sample in a study of cytomegalovirus exposure and HLA in healthy donors. Only in-frame clones appear in the TCRdb table, and some are missing; sequencing was by immunoSEQ multiplex PCR. The sample carries approximately 100,000 clones, more than 70% recorded once. Sequenced sample: PBMCs. Every receptor here comes from a man younger than 40 in good health and CMV-seronegative. Both conserved end residues are part of each CDR3. The D gene is left open where the match is weak. Not every row has a clone size; where given, it reads once, few, many or a size class.

- | - | TRBJ2-2 | 14 | TRBV7-3 | CASSLDRNTGELFF | TGTGCCAGCAGCCTCGACAGGAACACCGGGGAGCTGTTTTTT
- | TRBD2 | TRBJ2-7 | 15 | TRBV27 | CASSLGGSPGYEQYF | TGTGCCAGCAGTTTGGGGGGGAGCCCCGGTTACGAGCAGTACTTC
- | TRBD1 | TRBJ2-7 | 15 | TRBV7-8 | CASSLILGDRYEQYF | TGTGCCAGCAGCTTAATTCTGGGGGACAGGTACGAGCAGTACTTC
- | TRBD2 | TRBJ2-7 | 14 | TRBV7-3 | CASSSGLAGDEQYF | TGTGCCAGCAGCTCGGGACTAGCGGGGGACGAGCAGTACTTC
- | TRBD1 | TRBJ1-1 | 16 | TRBV19 | CASSIPGQGTNTEAFF | TGTGCCAGTAGTATCCCGGGACAGGGAACGAACACTGAAGCTTTCTTT
once | TRBD1 | TRBJ2-7 | 14 | TRBV6-6 | CASRNPGQGDEQYF | TGTGCCAGCAGGAACCCGGGACAGGGGGACGAGCAGTACTTC
- | TRBD2 | TRBJ2-1 | 14 | TRBV29-1 | CSVAGLAGYNEQFF | TGCAGCGTGGCGGGACTAGCGGGTTACAATGAGCAGTTCTTC
- | TRBD2 | TRBJ2-5 | 17 | TRBV6-1 | CASSQGVLAGGQETQYF | TGTGCCAGCAGTCAAGGGGTACTAGCGGGGGGTCAAGAGACCCAGTACTTC
- | - | TRBJ1-5 | 16 | TRBV6-1 | CASSEIRIRGRQPQHF | TGTGCCAGCAGTGAAATCAGGATACGGGGTCGTCAGCCCCAGCATTTT
once | - | TRBJ2-2 | 14 | TRBV7-8 | CASSYGWVTRELFF | TGTGCCAGCAGCTACGGGTGGGTGACCCGGGAGCTGTTTTTT
- | - | TRBJ1-5 | 15 | TRBV4-3 | CASSQDLKGEVPQHF | TGCGCCAGCAGCCAAGATCTCAAAGGTGAGGTACCCCAGCATTTT
- | TRBD1 | TRBJ1-1 | 17 | TRBV11-2 | CASSLAPSTGGSAEAFF | TGTGCCAGCAGCTTAGCCCCTTCGACAGGGGGTAGCGCTGAAGCTTTCTTT
- | TRBD2 | TRBJ2-1 | 15 | TRBV5-4 | CASSTTSGIGNEQFF | TGTGCCAGCAGCACCACTAGCGGGATTGGCAATGAGCAGTTCTTC
- | - | TRBJ1-5 | 14 | TRBV28 | CATQGWGGNQPQHF | TGTGCCACCCAGGGCTGGGGTGGCAATCAGCCCCAGCATTTT
- | TRBD2 | TRBJ2-1 | 15 | TRBV5-1 | CASSFSGGTYNEQFF | TGCGCCAGCAGCTTCAGCGGGGGGACCTACAATGAGCAGTTCTTC
- | TRBD1 | TRBJ1-3 | 18 | TRBV5-1 | CASSYSSRDRGLGNTIYF | TGCGCCAGCAGCTACAGTAGCCGGGACAGGGGACTTGGAAACACCATATATTTT
once | - | TRBJ2-7 | 12 | TRBV5-1 | CASSLDNPEQYF | TGCGCCAGCAGCTTGGACAATCCCGAGCAGTACTTC
- | TRBD2 | TRBJ2-2 | 14 | TRBV4-2 | CASKGAGDTGELFF | TGTGCCAGCAAGGGAGCGGGGGACACCGGGGAGCTGTTTTTT
- | TRBD1 | TRBJ2-2 | 15 | TRBV30 | CAWSRGTVNTGELFF | TGTGCCTGGAGTCGAGGGACAGTGAACACCGGGGAGCTGTTTTTC
- | - | TRBJ2-7 | 14 | TRBV27 | CASSLVGSGYEQYF | TGTGCCAGCAGTTTGGTGGGGAGCGGCTACGAGCAGTACTTC
- | TRBD1 | TRBJ1-2 | 12 | TRBV4-1 | CASSAGGRGYTF | TGCGCCAGCAGCGCAGGGGGCAGAGGCTACACCTTC
- | TRBD1 | TRBJ2-3 | 14 | TRBV11-3 | CASSETGGTDTQYF | TGTGCCAGCAGCGAAACAGGGGGCACAGATACGCAGTATTTT
- | TRBD1 | TRBJ2-3 | 16 | TRBV6-1 | CASSEFGGQGQDTQYF | TGTGCCAGCAGTGAATTTGGTGGACAGGGTCAAGATACGCAGTATTTT
- | TRBD1 | TRBJ2-5 | 15 | TRBV4-1 | CASSHPRQGQETQYF | TGCGCCAGCAGCCATCCTCGACAGGGACAAGAGACCCAGTACTTC
- | - | TRBJ2-1 | 17 | TRBV11-1 | CASSLARGGYKYNEQFF | TGTGCCAGCAGCTTGGCCAGGGGCGGTTATAAGTACAATGAGCAGTTCTTC
- | TRBD2 | TRBJ2-7 | 12 | TRBV29-1 | CSVRPGGSEQYF | TGCAGCGTCCGGCCCGGGGGGTCCGAGCAGTACTTC